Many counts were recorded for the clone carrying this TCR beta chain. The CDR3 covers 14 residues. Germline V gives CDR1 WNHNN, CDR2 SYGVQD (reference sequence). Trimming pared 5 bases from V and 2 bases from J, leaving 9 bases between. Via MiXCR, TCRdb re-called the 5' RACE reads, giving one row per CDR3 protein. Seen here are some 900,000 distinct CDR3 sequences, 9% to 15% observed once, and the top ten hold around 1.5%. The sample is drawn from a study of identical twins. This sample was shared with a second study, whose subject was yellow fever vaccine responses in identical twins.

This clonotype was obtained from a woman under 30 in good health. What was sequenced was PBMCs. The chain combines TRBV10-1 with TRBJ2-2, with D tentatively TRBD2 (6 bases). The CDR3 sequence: CASSREPNTGELFF. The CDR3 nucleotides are TGCGCCAGCAGTCGGGAGCCAAACACCGGGGAGCTGTTTTTT.